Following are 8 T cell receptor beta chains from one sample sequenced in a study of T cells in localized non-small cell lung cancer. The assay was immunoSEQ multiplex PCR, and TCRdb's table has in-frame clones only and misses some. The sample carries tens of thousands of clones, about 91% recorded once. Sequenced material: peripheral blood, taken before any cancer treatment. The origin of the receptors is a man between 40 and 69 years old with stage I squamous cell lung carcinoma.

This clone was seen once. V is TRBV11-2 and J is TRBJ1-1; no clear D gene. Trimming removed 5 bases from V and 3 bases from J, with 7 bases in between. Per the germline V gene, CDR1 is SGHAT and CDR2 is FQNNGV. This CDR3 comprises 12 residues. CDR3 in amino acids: CASSLPYTEAFF. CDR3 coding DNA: TGTGCCAGCAGCCTCCCGTACACTGAAGCTTTCTTT.

CDR3 region: CASSSGASTYNEQFF. In DNA form, the CDR3 reads TGCGCCAGCAGCTCTGGGGCTAGCACCTACAATGAGCAGTTCTTC. This chain connects TRBV5-1 to TRBJ2-1; D possibly uses TRBD1 or TRBD2 (5 bases each). The CDR3 extends over 15 amino acids. Looked up from germline, CDR1 is SGHRS and CDR2 is YFSETQ. The germline V and J ends were trimmed by 3 bases and 2 bases, with 12 bases remaining between them.

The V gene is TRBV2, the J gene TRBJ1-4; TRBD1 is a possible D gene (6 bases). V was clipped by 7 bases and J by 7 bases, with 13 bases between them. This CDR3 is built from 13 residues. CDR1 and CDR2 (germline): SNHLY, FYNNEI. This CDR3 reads CASNQGRGEKLFF. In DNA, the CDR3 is TGTGCCAGCAATCAGGGGCGGGGTGAAAAACTGTTTTTT.

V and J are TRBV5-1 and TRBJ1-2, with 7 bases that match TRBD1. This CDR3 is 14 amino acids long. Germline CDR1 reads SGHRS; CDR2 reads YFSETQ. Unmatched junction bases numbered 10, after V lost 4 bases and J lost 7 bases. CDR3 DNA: TGCGCCAGCAGCCCGGGGACAGAAGGGACTGGCTACACCTTC. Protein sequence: CASSPGTEGTGYTF.

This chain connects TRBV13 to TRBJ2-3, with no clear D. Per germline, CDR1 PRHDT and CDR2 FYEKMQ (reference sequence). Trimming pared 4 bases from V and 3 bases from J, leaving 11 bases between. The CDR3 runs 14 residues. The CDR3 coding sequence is TGTGCCAGCAGCTCCCCCCTTAAAACAGATACGCAGTATTTT. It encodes CASSSPLKTDTQYF.

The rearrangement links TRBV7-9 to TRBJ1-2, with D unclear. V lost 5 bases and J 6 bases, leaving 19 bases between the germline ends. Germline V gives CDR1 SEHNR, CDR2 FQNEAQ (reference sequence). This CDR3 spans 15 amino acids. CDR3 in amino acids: CASSPGATESDGYTF. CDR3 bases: TGTGCCAGCAGCCCGGGCGCCACAGAAAGTGATGGCTACACCTTC.

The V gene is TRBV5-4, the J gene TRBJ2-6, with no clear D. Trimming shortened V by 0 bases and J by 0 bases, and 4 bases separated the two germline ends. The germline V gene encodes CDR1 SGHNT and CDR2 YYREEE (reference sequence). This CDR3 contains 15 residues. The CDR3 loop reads CASSLAGSGANVLTF. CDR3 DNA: TGTGCCAGCAGCTTGGCCGGCTCTGGGGCCAACGTCCTGACTTTC. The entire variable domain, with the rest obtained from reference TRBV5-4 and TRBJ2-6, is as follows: ETGVTQSPTHLIKTRGQQVTLRCSSQSGHNTVSWYQQALGQGPQFIFQYYREEENGRGNFPPRFSGLQFPNYSSELNVNALELDDSALYLCASSLAGSGANVLTFGAGSRLTVL.

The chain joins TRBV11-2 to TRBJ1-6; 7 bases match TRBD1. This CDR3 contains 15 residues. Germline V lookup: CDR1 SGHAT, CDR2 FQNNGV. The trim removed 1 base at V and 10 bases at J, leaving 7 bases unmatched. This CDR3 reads CASSLVRGQGSPLHF. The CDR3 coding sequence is TGTGCCAGCAGCTTAGTGAGGGGGCAGGGATCACCCCTCCACTTT.